This T cell receptor beta chain was sequenced in a study of T cells in narcolepsy. Study-wide context: Enrolled donors included narcolepsy type 1 or type 2 patients and healthy controls.

Points on this clone: Antigen unknown.

Findings and caveats of the study: Healthy controls reportedly lacked the autoreactive clonotypes serially found in patients' blood. Same-patient CSF and blood CD4+ T cell clonotypes included HCRT-specific and TRIB2-specific autoreactive ones.

Produced via immunoSEQ multiplex PCR; TCRdb's table is partial and in-frame only. This sample carries roughly 35,000 clones, about 85% of them seen once, and the ten largest clones take roughly 1.6%. V trimming: 4 bases; J trimming: 6 bases; junction bases outside the gene matches: 15. This CDR3 has 17 residues. Germline CDR1 is SGDLS and CDR2 is YYNGEE. Sequences were obtained from CD45RA- memory CD4+ T cells from PBMCs. The sequence was collected from a human donor with narcolepsy. This rearrangement joins TRBV9 to TRBJ2-1, with 8 nucleotides matching TRBD2. The CDR3 spells CASSLTYWSGGGNEQFF. The CDR3 nucleotides read TGTGCCAGCAGCCTAACTTACTGGAGCGGGGGAGGCAATGAGCAGTTCTTC.